The 6 T cell receptor beta chains below all came from one sample that was sequenced in a study of T cells after somatic rescue of genetic block. The assay was immunoSEQ multiplex PCR, and TCRdb's table has in-frame clones only and misses some. The sample lists tens of thousands of clones, approximately 90% occurring once. Input material: peripheral blood mononuclear cells (PBMCs). All receptors come from a woman under 30.

The chain employs TRBV4-1 and TRBJ2-7; D unresolved. The CDR3 sequence is 14 residues long. Germline lookup yields CDR1 MGHRA and CDR2 YSYEKL. V lost 1 base and J lost 1, with 8 bases in between. The CDR3 protein is CASSQVAVSYEQYF. The CDR3 DNA is TGCGCCAGCAGCCAAGTCGCAGTATCCTACGAGCAGTACTTC.

The chain carries TRBV5-1 and TRBJ2-7, with a weak D call TRBD2 (6 bases). The V gene lost 3 bases and the J gene lost 2 bases, with 12 bases spanning the gap. The CDR3 runs 14 residues. Germline values: CDR1 SGHRS, CDR2 YFSETQ. For the CDR3, the DNA is TGCGCCAGCAGCTCGGGACTCCAAGCCTACGAGCAGTACTTC. Protein: CASSSGLQAYEQYF.

V usage is TRBV28 and J usage is TRBJ1-2, with TRBD1 as a possible D gene (6 bases). Trimming removed 5 bases from V and 4 bases from J, with 11 bases in between. The CDR3 runs 13 residues. The germline gives CDR1 MDHEN, CDR2 SYDVKM. The DNA of the CDR3 is TGTGCCAGCAGTCCCGACAGGTTCTATGGCTACACCTTC. This encodes CASSPDRFYGYTF.

This rearrangement joins TRBV4-1 to TRBJ2-1; 12 bases are shared with TRBD2. V dropped 1 base and J dropped 9; count of bases not matched to a gene: 10. Germline CDR1 reads MGHRA; CDR2 reads YSYEKL. This CDR3 has 17 amino acids. The CDR3 here is CASSQVRLAGARSEQFF. CDR3 DNA sequence: TGCGCCAGCAGCCAAGTGCGACTAGCGGGAGCCAGGAGTGAGCAGTTCTTC.

This chain links TRBV4-1 with TRBJ1-5; D is possibly TRBD1 (6 bases). V lost 4 bases and J lost 2, with 18 bases in between. CDR3 length equals 17 residues. Germline V gene sequence: CDR1 MGHRA, CDR2 YSYEKL. This chain's CDR3 is CASSRDLQGIGNQPQHF. DNA for the CDR3: TGCGCCAGCAGCCGAGACTTACAGGGTATAGGCAATCAGCCCCAGCATTTT.

V usage is TRBV4-2 and J usage is TRBJ2-7; the D call may be TRBD1 or TRBD2 (5 bases each). Germline CDR1 and CDR2: LGHNA and YNFKEQ. The V end lost 0 bases, the J end lost 7 bases, and 16 bases lay between the germline ends. The CDR3 sequence is 15 residues long. The CDR3 nucleotides read TGTGCCAGCAGCCAAGAAAGCCGTGCTTGGGGGGAGCAGTACTTC. Encoded protein: CASSQESRAWGEQYF.